Below, 12 T cell receptor beta chains from the same sample are listed, as sequenced in a study of T cell changes during pregnancy in multiple sclerosis. The method was immunoSEQ multiplex PCR; TCRdb's version includes in-frame clones alone and lacks a portion of them. Of approximately 92,000 clones in the sample, around 92% were seen once. Material: peripheral blood, obtained in the first trimester of pregnancy. These receptors were collected from a female donor with multiple sclerosis, enrolled in a pregnancy study.

V is TRBV4-3 and J is TRBJ2-7, with D unresolved. Germline values: CDR1 LGHNA, CDR2 YSLEER. The CDR3 length is 14 residues. V lost 0 bases to trimming and J lost 4 bases, with 10 bases between them. The CDR3 coding sequence is TGCGCCAGCAGCCAAGACGGAACCGGGTACGAGCAGTACTTC. This sequence encodes CASSQDGTGYEQYF.

The chain couples TRBV5-1 to TRBJ1-5; 7 bases are a match to TRBD1. Germline loops: CDR1 SGHRS, CDR2 YFSETQ. The V gene end was trimmed by 4 bases and the J gene end by 3 bases; junction bases not matched to a gene: 7. The CDR3 totals 15 residues. The CDR3 DNA is TGCGCCAGCAGCCTAGCCGGGACAGCCAATCAGCCCCAGCATTTT. Its protein is CASSLAGTANQPQHF. Variable domain in full (rest from reference TRBV5-1 and TRBJ1-5): KAGVTQTPRYLIKTRGQQVTLSCSPISGHRSVSWYQQTPGQGLQFLFEYFSETQRNKGNFPGRFSGRQFSNSRSEMNVSTLELGDSALYLCASSLAGTANQPQHFGDGTRLSIL.

The CDR3 DNA reads TGTGCCAGCAGCTTCAGATCCACAGGGGGCGAGCAGTACTTC. Translated, it gives CASSFRSTGGEQYF. The chain employs TRBV5-4 and TRBJ2-7, with 8 bases that match TRBD1. Germline values: CDR1 SGHNT, CDR2 YYREEE (reference sequence). V lost 2 bases and J lost 6; bases outside the gene matches: 7. The CDR3 contains 14 residues.

V usage is TRBV27 and J usage is TRBJ2-7, with 7 bases aligning to TRBD2. CDR3 length: 14 amino acids. The V gene end was trimmed by 2 bases and the J gene end by 3 bases; junction bases not matched to a gene: 4. From germline, CDR1 is MNHEY and CDR2 SMNVEV (reference sequence). CDR3 region: CASSLRGLNYEQYF. DNA of the CDR3: TGTGCCAGCAGTTTAAGGGGACTAAACTACGAGCAGTACTTC.

This sequence joins TRBV27 and TRBJ2-1; 12 bases line up with TRBD2. Germline V CDR1 and CDR2: MNHEY, SMNVEV (reference sequence). The CDR3 consists of 14 residues. Unmatched junction bases numbered 4, after V lost 5 bases and J lost 8 bases. The CDR3 region has the DNA TGTGCCAGCAGTAGACTAGCGGGAGACCATGAGCAGTTCTTC. This codes for CASSRLAGDHEQFF.

The genes are TRBV28 and TRBJ2-7; D uncertain. The ends were cut back, 2 bases at V and 3 bases at J, with 5 bases in the middle. The CDR3 runs 12 residues. Germline V CDR1 and CDR2: MDHEN, SYDVKM. CDR3 in DNA: TGTGCCAGCAGTTTACTGTACTACGAGCAGTACTTC. This codes for CASSLLYYEQYF. The full variable domain, rest sourced from reference TRBV28 and TRBJ2-7, is DVKVTQSSRYLVKRTGEKVFLECVQDMDHENMFWYRQDPGLGLRLIYFSYDVKMKEKGDIPEGYSVSREKKERFSLILESASTNQTSMYLCASSLLYYEQYFGPGTRLTVT.

The chain combines TRBV5-6 with TRBJ2-7, with TRBD1 matching 9 bases. Per the germline V gene, CDR1 is SGHDT and CDR2 is YYEEEE. This CDR3 is 15 amino acids long. The junction had 11 bases not matched to a gene; V was cut back by 4 bases and J by 6 bases. The CDR3 bases are TGTGCCAGCAGCACAAACGACAGGGGGAGGGGCGAGCAGTACTTC. Translation: CASSTNDRGRGEQYF.

CDR3 sequence: CASSLAAGTYGYTF. The CDR3 DNA is TGCGCCAGCAGCTTGGCCGCGGGGACCTATGGCTACACCTTC. The genes are TRBV5-1 and TRBJ1-2, with a weak D call TRBD1 (5 bases). Germline V gene data show CDR1 as SGHRS and CDR2 as YFSETQ. V dropped 0 bases and J dropped 4 bases, with 10 bases sitting between them. The CDR3 runs 14 residues.

This clone is a singleton in its sample. This chain links TRBV7-9 with TRBJ2-3, with D possibly being TRBD2 (6 bases). Germline V gene lookup returns CDR1 SEHNR and CDR2 FQNEAQ (reference sequence). V gave up 5 bases and J gave up 7 bases, with 13 bases separating them. This CDR3 has 13 amino acids. The CDR3 nucleotides read TGTGCCAGCAGCCCCCATGGCGGGAATACGCAGTATTTT. Translated: CASSPHGGNTQYF.

The chain uses TRBV29-1 and TRBJ2-7, with 7 bases lining up with TRBD1. The CDR3 runs to 14 residues. J was trimmed by 5 bases and V by 0 bases; bases with no gene match: 7. Germline V gives CDR1 SQVTM, CDR2 ANQGSEA. CDR3: CSVEDPQGRHEQYF. The DNA of the CDR3 is TGCAGCGTTGAAGATCCACAGGGGCGCCACGAGCAGTACTTC.

The rearrangement links TRBV18 to TRBJ2-5; a weak D match, TRBD1 (6 bases). The germline gives CDR1 KGHSH, CDR2 LQKENI. The CDR3 is 15 residues long. The ends were cut back, 3 bases at V and 1 base at J, with 12 bases in the middle. The CDR3: CASSPVGTIQETQYF. The CDR3 DNA reads TGTGCCAGCTCACCTGTTGGGACAATCCAAGAGACCCAGTACTTC.

The chain joins TRBV7-8 to TRBJ2-5; 13 bases are shared with TRBD2. The CDR3 loop spans 18 amino acids. V dropped 2 bases and J dropped 4; count of bases not matched to a gene: 10. Germline loops: CDR1 SGHVS, CDR2 FQNEAQ. The DNA for the CDR3 is TGTGCCAGCAGCTTATGGACTAGCGGGAGAGGTTCGGTAGAGACCCAGTACTTC. This codes for CASSLWTSGRGSVETQYF.